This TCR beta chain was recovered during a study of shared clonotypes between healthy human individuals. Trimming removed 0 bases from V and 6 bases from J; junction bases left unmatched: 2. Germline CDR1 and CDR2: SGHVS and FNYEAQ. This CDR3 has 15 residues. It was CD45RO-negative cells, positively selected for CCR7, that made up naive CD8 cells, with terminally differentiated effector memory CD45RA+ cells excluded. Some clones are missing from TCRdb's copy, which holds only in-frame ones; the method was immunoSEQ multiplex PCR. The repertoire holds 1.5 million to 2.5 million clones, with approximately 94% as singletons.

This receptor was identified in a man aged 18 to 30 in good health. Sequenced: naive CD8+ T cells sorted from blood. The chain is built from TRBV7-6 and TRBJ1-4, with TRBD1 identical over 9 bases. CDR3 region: CASSLAGTGYEKLFF. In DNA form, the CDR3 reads TGTGCCAGCAGCTTAGCTGGGACAGGGTATGAAAAACTGTTTTTT.